Sequencing of this T cell receptor beta chain was carried out in a study of T cell responses to AZD1222 COVID-19 vaccine. To note about this clone: Its specificity is unknown.

The study, taken as a whole, reports: The donors showed a predominance of white British ancestry and of females, with possible underestimation of clonal diversity.

Sequenced by immunoSEQ multiplex PCR; TCRdb stores in-frame clones only, minus some. Counted here are fewer than 110,000 clones, about 92% occurring once; the ten biggest clones make up 4.8%. V was shortened by 6 bases and J by 0 bases, with 9 bases between the two germline ends. The CDR3 contains 15 residues. The germline gives CDR1 SNHLY, CDR2 FYNNEI. The TCR was taken from an adult in good health. The sequencing used peripheral blood, collected on day 0 of AZD1222 vaccination. This chain links TRBV2 with TRBJ1-6; unclear D gene. Written as DNA, the CDR3 is TGTGCCAGCAGACCAGAGAGCTCCTATAATTCACCCCTCCACTTT. This codes for CASRPESSYNSPLHF. Drawing the rest from reference TRBV2 and TRBJ1-6, the complete variable domain is EPEVTQTPSHQVTQMGQEVILRCVPISNHLYFYWYRQILGQKVEFLVSFYNNEISEKSEIFDDQFSVERPDGSNFTLKIRSTKLEDSAMYFCASRPESSYNSPLHFGNGTRLTVT.